What follows describes a single T cell receptor (beta chain). The CDR3 covers 13 residues. Trimming left V 7 bases short and J 0 bases short, with 7 bases between. The germline V gene has CDR1 LNHDA and CDR2 SQIVND (reference sequence). This specimen comes from a study of technical replicates of blood from a few donors. Measured with immunoSEQ multiplex PCR; TCRdb has only the in-frame clones, and not every one. Of fewer than 90,000 clones in the sample, approximately 94% were seen once. The material sequenced was T cells isolated from PBMCs. This chain joins TRBV19 and TRBJ2-1; no reliable D call. The receptor was derived from a human donor in good health. The CDR3 sequence: CASISSSYNEQFF. CDR3 sequence (DNA): TGTGCCAGTATAAGTAGCTCCTACAATGAGCAGTTCTTC.